The 29 T cell receptor beta chains reported below all come from one sample, sequenced in a study of beta chain features in type 1 diabetes. Their cognate antigens are unknown. Study results and caveats: Patients with Type 1 diabetes showed moderately but significantly shorter TCRB CDR3s in all four CD4+ subsets.

Every bit of the isolated RNA underwent reverse transcription, so sequencing read expressed TCRB transcripts. Data came from immunoSEQ multiplex PCR; TCRdb stores just in-frame clones and leaves some out. The sample consists of around 16,000 clones, 70% of them appearing once. The sequencing sample was made of stem cell memory CD4+ T cells from blood. The origin of the receptors is a man aged 30 to 39 with type 1 diabetes.

V gene TRBV4-2 combines with J gene TRBJ2-2; 11 nucleotides align to TRBD2. This CDR3 is built from 17 residues. Losses at the gene ends were 4 bases for V and 4 bases for J; bases not matched to a gene: 8. In germline, CDR1 is LGHNA, CDR2 YNFKEQ. CDR3 sequence: CASSRGLADFGTGELFF. The CDR3 nucleotides read TGTGCCAGCAGCCGGGGACTAGCGGATTTTGGCACCGGGGAGCTGTTTTTT.

The chain joins TRBV7-2 to TRBJ2-7; TRBD1 matches at 10 bases. Losses at the gene ends were 4 bases for V and 4 bases for J; bases not matched to a gene: 13. The CDR3 runs 17 residues. Germline-derived CDR1 and CDR2 are SGHTA and FQGNSA. CDR3 DNA sequence: TGTGCCAGCAGCTACAAGGCACCGGGACAGGGGAATTACGAGCAGTACTTC. This sequence encodes CASSYKAPGQGNYEQYF.

This chain uses TRBV9 with TRBJ2-7, with TRBD1 matching over 7 bases. V lost 8 bases to trimming and J lost 2 bases; unmatched junction nucleotides: 16. This CDR3 has 16 amino acids. Looked up from germline, CDR1 is SGDLS and CDR2 is YYNGEE. The DNA for the CDR3 is TGTGCCAGTTCCCATAATGCTTTGGGACAGACCTACGAGCAGTACTTC. Translated, it gives CASSHNALGQTYEQYF. Complete variable domain (other parts from reference TRBV9 and TRBJ2-7): DSGVTQTPKHLITATGQRVTLRCSPRSGDLSVYWYQQSLDQGLQFLIQYYNGEERAKGNILERFSAQQFPDLHSELNLSSLELGDSALYFCASSHNALGQTYEQYFGPGTRLTVT.

The chain has TRBV6-1 and TRBJ1-5; D is unresolved. Germline assignment: CDR1 MNHNS and CDR2 SASEGT. Trimming left V 2 bases short and J 6 bases short, with 11 bases between. The CDR3 runs to 14 residues. The CDR3 nucleotides are TGTGCCAGCAGTGAACAAGAGGGTCCTCAGCCCCAGCATTTT. Protein sequence: CASSEQEGPQPQHF.

The V gene is TRBV6-5, the J gene TRBJ1-2, with TRBD1 identical over 9 bases. Unmatched junction bases numbered 9, after V lost 6 bases and J lost 4 bases. Germline V gene data show CDR1 as MNHEY and CDR2 as SVGAGI. This CDR3 comprises 15 residues. CDR3 amino acids: CASSHRGRSGYGYTF. The CDR3 coding sequence is TGTGCCAGCAGCCACAGGGGGCGGTCGGGCTATGGCTACACCTTC.

This clone has a handful of counts. The chain joins TRBV20-1 to TRBJ1-1, with D perhaps TRBD1 (6 bases). The germline gives CDR1 DFQATT, CDR2 SNEGSKA (reference sequence). This CDR3 contains 11 residues. The V end was cut by 1 base, the J end by 6 bases, with 6 bases between. For the CDR3, the DNA is TGCAGTGCTAGAGGGGGGCCTGAAGCTTTCTTT. This encodes CSARGGPEAFF.

This clone turned up a few times. This sequence joins TRBV30 and TRBJ1-1; 8 bases are a match to TRBD1. The CDR3 spans 13 residues. V was pared by 3 bases and J by 4 bases, with 4 bases of the junction left unmatched. Germline V gene data show CDR1 as GTSNPN and CDR2 as SVGIG (reference sequence). The DNA for the CDR3 is TGTGCCTGGAGCAGGGGGCACGGCACTGAAGCTTTCTTT. It encodes CAWSRGHGTEAFF. Supplemented by reference TRBV30 and TRBJ1-1, the full variable domain reads SQTIHQWPATLVQPVGSPLSLECTVEGTSNPNLYWYRQAAGRGLQLLFYSVGIGQISSEVPQNLSASRPQDRQFILSSKKLLLSDSGFYLCAWSRGHGTEAFFGQGTRLTVV.

V usage is TRBV30 and J usage is TRBJ2-1; D might be TRBD1 (5 bases). V shed 0 bases and J shed 3 bases, with 6 bases lying between them. The CDR3 has 13 residues. Germline CDR1 is GTSNPN and CDR2 is SVGIG (reference sequence). CDR3 loop: CAWSVDSYNEQFF. The CDR3 nucleotides are TGTGCCTGGAGTGTTGACAGCTACAATGAGCAGTTCTTC.

The genes are TRBV7-9 and TRBJ2-7; TRBD1 might be the D (5 bases). Germline V gene lookup returns CDR1 SEHNR and CDR2 FQNEAQ (reference sequence). Trimming left V 5 bases short and J 7 bases short, with 9 bases between. This CDR3 spans 11 amino acids. In nucleotides, the CDR3 is TGTGCCAGCAGCCTCCGGACAGAGCAGTACTTC. It codes for CASSLRTEQYF.

This chain links TRBV19 with TRBJ1-5, with 9 nucleotides matching TRBD1. The CDR3 has 16 residues. Germline V gene data show CDR1 as LNHDA and CDR2 as SQIVND (reference sequence). With V trimmed by 5 bases and J by 6 bases, 11 bases remained unmatched. CDR3 loop: CASSLPGQGLAQPQHF. CDR3 bases: TGTGCCAGTAGTTTACCGGGACAGGGACTGGCTCAGCCCCAGCATTTT. The whole variable domain, remainder taken from reference TRBV19 and TRBJ1-5, is DGGITQSPKYLFRKEGQNVTLSCEQNLNHDAMYWYRQDPGQGLRLIYYSQIVNDFQKGDIAEGYSVSREKKESFPLTVTSAQKNPTAFYLCASSLPGQGLAQPQHFGDGTRLSIL.

The chain has TRBV2 and TRBJ1-6, with a tentative D call TRBD1 (6 bases). This CDR3 is 15 amino acids long. Germline loops: CDR1 SNHLY, CDR2 FYNNEI. Trimming pared 6 bases from V and 6 bases from J, leaving 15 bases between. The CDR3 here is CASRSAGHFNSPLHF. CDR3 nucleotides: TGTGCCAGCAGATCAGCGGGACACTTTAATTCACCCCTCCACTTT.

The DNA for the CDR3 is TGTGCCAGCAGCTTAGTATCCGGTTTTGGTAAAAACATTCAGTACTTC. Translating gives CASSLVSGFGKNIQYF. The chain recombines TRBV11-1 with TRBJ2-4; D gene uncertain. The germline V gene has CDR1 SGHAT and CDR2 FQDESV (reference sequence). V lost 1 base and J lost 4, with 14 bases in between. This CDR3 is 16 amino acids long. The whole variable domain, remainder taken from reference TRBV11-1 and TRBJ2-4, is EAEVAQSPRYKITEKSQAVAFWCDPISGHATLYWYRQILGQGPELLVQFQDESVVDDSQLPKDRFSAERLKGVDSTLKIQPAELGDSAMYLCASSLVSGFGKNIQYFGAGTRLSVL.

The V call is TRBV28, the J call TRBJ2-4; 9 nucleotides agree with TRBD2. The CDR3 has 15 amino acids. The germline V gene encodes CDR1 MDHEN and CDR2 SYDVKM. After removal of 4 bases from V and 4 bases from J, the junction contained 5 bases not matched to a gene. The CDR3 sequence: CASSSLAGGKNIQYF. The CDR3 DNA reads TGTGCCAGCAGTTCCCTGGCGGGGGGGAAAAACATTCAGTACTTC.

This clone came up a few times. This chain connects TRBV11-1 to TRBJ2-1, with 11 positions matching TRBD1. Germline-derived CDR1 and CDR2 are SGHAT and FQDESV (reference sequence). After removal of 3 bases from V and 4 bases from J, the junction contained 5 bases not matched to a gene. This CDR3 contains 16 residues. As DNA, the CDR3 is TGTGCCAGCAGCTTGGGGGGGACAGGGGGTTACAATGAGCAGTTCTTC. Translating it yields CASSLGGTGGYNEQFF.

The genes are TRBV7-3 and TRBJ2-3; tentatively, D is TRBD2 (6 bases). Trimming pared 3 bases from V and 3 bases from J, leaving 10 bases between. There are 14 residues in the CDR3. The V gene's germline CDR1 is SGHTA and CDR2 FQGTGA. The CDR3 bases are TGTGCCAGCAGCTTTTCCGGGGGTACAGATACGCAGTATTTT. It yields the protein CASSFSGGTDTQYF.

The chain combines TRBV4-2 with TRBJ2-7, with D maybe TRBD1 (6 bases). The CDR3 extends over 15 amino acids. The germline V gene encodes CDR1 LGHNA and CDR2 YNFKEQ. Deletions cut 3 bases from V and 3 bases from J, with 15 bases between. In DNA, the CDR3 is TGTGCCAGCAGCCAGGACAGTGGAGCGTACTACGAGCAGTACTTC. Translated: CASSQDSGAYYEQYF.

V and J are TRBV5-6 and TRBJ2-2; weak D call: TRBD1 (6 bases). Trimming shortened V by 4 bases and J by 4 bases, and 11 bases separated the two germline ends. The CDR3 sequence is 14 residues long. Germline V gene lookup returns CDR1 SGHDT and CDR2 YYEEEE. The CDR3 protein is CASSRRGSTGELFF. The CDR3 DNA sequence: TGTGCCAGCAGCCGCAGGGGTTCCACCGGGGAGCTGTTTTTT.

The sample holds one count of this clone. The chain links TRBV7-9 to TRBJ1-3; no clear D gene. Germline V gives CDR1 SEHNR, CDR2 FQNEAQ (reference sequence). The CDR3 has 15 amino acids. Trimming left V 6 bases short and J 4 bases short, with 16 bases between. In nucleotides, the CDR3 is TGTGCCAGCAGTTGGACTCCTTCGGGAGGAAACACCATATATTTT. This sequence encodes CASSWTPSGGNTIYF.

There are a few counts of this clone. CDR3 sequence (DNA): TGTGCCAGCAGCCAAGTATCTGAAGCTTTCTTT. Its translation: CASSQVSEAFF. The V call is TRBV14, the J call TRBJ1-1; no definite D call. Trimming took off 1 base at V and 6 bases at J, with 3 bases between the two ends. The CDR3 has 11 residues. Germline V gene data show CDR1 as SGHDN and CDR2 as FVKESK.

The chain links TRBV7-9 to TRBJ1-1, with 10 bases aligning to TRBD1. The CDR3 has 14 residues. With V trimmed by 4 bases and J by 4 bases, 3 bases remained unmatched. Germline values: CDR1 SEHNR, CDR2 FQNEAQ (reference sequence). The CDR3 DNA follows: TGTGCCAGCAGCTCCAGGACAGGGGGCACTGAAGCTTTCTTT. Translating gives CASSSRTGGTEAFF.

This chain links TRBV27 with TRBJ2-5; TRBD1 is a possible D gene (5 bases). Deletions cut 3 bases from V and 5 bases from J, with 16 bases between. The CDR3 has 15 amino acids. The V gene's germline CDR1 is MNHEY and CDR2 SMNVEV (reference sequence). The CDR3 DNA reads as TGTGCCAGCAGTTTCGGTCGCCAGGGCCGGGAGACCCAGTACTTC. Its translation: CASSFGRQGRETQYF.

In the case of this clone: This is likely a read error, given that the CDR3 carries no conserved phenylalanine or tryptophan at its end. The DNA is left out, because the CDR3 cannot be placed on it with certainty; the CDR3 is given as TCRdb lists it. The chain couples TRBV6-6 to TRBJ1-1. The CDR3 adds up to 12 amino acids, both ends counted. Per germline, CDR1 MNHNY and CDR2 SVGAGI (reference sequence). The CDR3 here is CASSLSSPGGLL.

This clone was detected only a few times. V and J are TRBV2 and TRBJ1-5; D might be TRBD1 (5 bases). CDR1 is SNHLY, CDR2 FYNNEI, per germline. There are 14 residues in the CDR3. V was clipped by 8 bases and J by 0 bases, with 11 bases between them. DNA for the CDR3: TGTGCCAGCGGTCGAGACAGTAGCAATCAGCCCCAGCATTTT. It encodes CASGRDSSNQPQHF.

The chain joins TRBV6-5 to TRBJ2-7; 7 nucleotides line up with TRBD2. Germline lookup yields CDR1 MNHEY and CDR2 SVGAGI. This CDR3 spans 16 amino acids. V lost 0 bases to trimming and J lost 1 base; unmatched junction nucleotides: 6. CDR3 loop: CASSYSSGGFSYEQYF. DNA of the CDR3: TGTGCCAGCAGTTACTCTTCCGGGGGGTTTTCCTACGAGCAGTACTTC.

This chain connects TRBV6-1 to TRBJ1-1; no clear D gene. The length of the CDR3 is 15 residues. V gave up 4 bases and J gave up 4 bases, with 16 bases separating them. Germline loops: CDR1 MNHNS, CDR2 SASEGT. The CDR3 here is CASSGRVGVSTEAFF. The CDR3 nucleotides are TGTGCCAGCAGTGGCCGGGTGGGTGTCAGCACTGAAGCTTTCTTT.

The sample holds one count of this clone. The J gene is TRBJ2-1, the V gene TRBV29-1; D is perhaps TRBD1 (5 bases). Germline V gene sequence: CDR1 SQVTM, CDR2 ANQGSEA. The CDR3 extends over 15 amino acids. Trimming cost V 0 bases and J 1 base, with 10 bases left between them. The CDR3 protein is CSVEELGASYNEQFF. As DNA, the CDR3 is TGCAGCGTTGAAGAATTAGGGGCTTCCTACAATGAGCAGTTCTTC.

The chain is built from TRBV5-1 and TRBJ2-5, with TRBD2 matching over 10 bases. In germline, CDR1 is SGHRS, CDR2 YFSETQ. V was pared by 0 bases and J by 5 bases, with 7 bases of the junction left unmatched. The CDR3 extends over 16 amino acids. The CDR3 loop is CASSLASGGAVETQYF. Here the CDR3 DNA reads TGCGCCAGCAGCTTGGCAAGCGGGGGGGCCGTTGAGACCCAGTACTTC. Complete variable domain (other parts from reference TRBV5-1 and TRBJ2-5): KAGVTQTPRYLIKTRGQQVTLSCSPISGHRSVSWYQQTPGQGLQFLFEYFSETQRNKGNFPGRFSGRQFSNSRSEMNVSTLELGDSALYLCASSLASGGAVETQYFGPGTRLLVL.

This rearrangement joins TRBV28 to TRBJ2-7, with 8 bases lining up with TRBD2. Germline V gene data show CDR1 as MDHEN and CDR2 as SYDVKM. This CDR3 has 15 amino acids. J was trimmed by 2 bases and V by 5 bases; bases with no gene match: 8. The CDR3 DNA follows: TGTGCCAGCAGTCGTCAGGTAGCGGGGACCTACGAGCAGTACTTC. Its protein product is CASSRQVAGTYEQYF.

This clone came up a few times. V and J are TRBV7-6 and TRBJ2-1; possible D gene TRBD2, 7 bases. This CDR3 is 18 amino acids long. Germline CDR1 is SGHVS and CDR2 is FNYEAQ. V was shortened by 5 bases and J by 2 bases, with 22 bases between the two germline ends. CDR3 coding DNA: TGTGCCAGCAGCGGGGGGGGGTTGCGGGGGCCTCCCTACAATGAGCAGTTCTTC. This sequence encodes CASSGGGLRGPPYNEQFF. The full variable domain, its missing parts supplied by reference TRBV7-6 and TRBJ2-1, is GAGVSQSPRYKVTKRGQDVALRCDPISGHVSLYWYRQALGQGPEFLTYFNYEAQQDKSGLPNDRFSAERPEGSISTLTIQRTEQRDSAMYRCASSGGGLRGPPYNEQFFGPGTRLTVL.